The 28 T cell receptor beta chains presented below share a single source sample, sequenced in a study of Ad26.COV2.S vaccination and SARS-CoV-2 variants. Treatment indicated: 15 to 20 received Ad26.COV2.S at low or high dose, single or two shots; 5 received placebo; per-sample allocation not given. Repertoires come from day 63 after the first vaccine or placebo injection. Profiling relied on immunoSEQ multiplex PCR, and the TCRdb table lists in-frame clones only, not all of them. The data show hundreds of thousands of clones, 70% to 90% seen once. Source: peripheral blood, taken in a trial of Ad26.COV2.S vaccine versus placebo. These receptors were taken from a person between 18 and 65 years old who received the Ad26.COV2.S COVID-19 vaccine or a placebo.

In the case of this clone: Other DNA sequences from this sample encode an identical CDR3 as well. The rearrangement uses TRBV18 and TRBJ1-1; weak D call: TRBD1 (5 bases). Germline V gene data show CDR1 as KGHSH and CDR2 as LQKENI. V was shortened by 2 bases and J by 1 base, with 8 bases between the two germline ends. The CDR3 extends over 14 amino acids. The CDR3, as DNA: TGTGCCAGCTCACCAGACAGAGAGAACACTGAAGCTTTCTTT. Translating it yields CASSPDRENTEAFF.

V gene TRBV7-2 combines with J gene TRBJ1-3, with a weak D call TRBD1 (5 bases). Germline CDR1 is SGHTA and CDR2 is FQGNSA. Deletions cut 0 bases from V and 3 bases from J, with 12 bases between. The CDR3 length is 16 residues. The DNA for the CDR3 is TGTGCCAGCAGCTTAGCGGGGCCGGCGGATGGAAACACCATATATTTT. Residues: CASSLAGPADGNTIYF.

This chain connects TRBV7-2 to TRBJ1-3; 7 nucleotides line up with TRBD1. The CDR3 is made up of 17 amino acids. The V segment lost 2 bases and the J segment 4 bases; nucleotides outside the gene matches: 11. CDR1 SGHTA and CDR2 FQGNSA come from the germline V gene. The CDR3 sequence is CASSLNPGTVQGNTIYF. CDR3 bases: TGTGCCAGCAGCTTAAACCCCGGGACAGTCCAAGGAAACACCATATATTTT.

The chain links TRBV7-9 to TRBJ2-1, with D perhaps matching TRBD1 or TRBD2 (7 bases each). V was shortened by 2 bases and J by 5 bases, with 16 bases between the two germline ends. The CDR3 spans 16 residues. Germline CDR1 is SEHNR and CDR2 is FQNEAQ (reference sequence). The CDR3, as DNA: TGTGCCAGCAGCTTATCAGGGGGAGGGTTCGACAATGAGCAGTTCTTC. It specifies CASSLSGGGFDNEQFF.

The rearrangement links TRBV6-6 to TRBJ1-5, with D possibly TRBD1 on 6 matching bases. Trimming pared 6 bases from V and 2 bases from J, leaving 17 bases between. The germline V gene encodes CDR1 MNHNY and CDR2 SVGAGI (reference sequence). The CDR3 sequence is 16 residues long. CDR3 amino acids: CASRPTDRGGNQPQHF. CDR3 bases: TGTGCCAGCAGGCCGACGGACAGAGGTGGCAATCAGCCCCAGCATTTT.

This sequence joins TRBV29-1 and TRBJ2-7; 8 bases line up with TRBD1. Germline CDR1 SQVTM, CDR2 ANQGSEA. The V segment lost 3 bases and the J segment 3 bases; nucleotides outside the gene matches: 7. The CDR3 is made up of 14 amino acids. CDR3 nucleotide sequence: TGCAGCGTTGAGAAAGGGACAGGAGGCTACGAGCAGTACTTC. As protein: CSVEKGTGGYEQYF.

V gene TRBV2 combines with J gene TRBJ2-3; D may be TRBD2 (5 bases). Germline V gives CDR1 SNHLY, CDR2 FYNNEI. Trimming removed 7 bases from V and 3 bases from J, with 11 bases in between. The CDR3 totals 13 residues. The CDR3 loop reads CASTLGGTDTQYF. The CDR3 nucleotides are TGTGCCAGCACCCTAGGAGGTACAGATACGCAGTATTTT.

The chain is built from TRBV2 and TRBJ2-3; D tentatively reads TRBD1 or TRBD2 (6 bases each). CDR1 SNHLY and CDR2 FYNNEI come from the germline V gene. CDR3 length: 15 residues. V was cut by 6 bases and J by 3 bases, with 16 bases left in between. CDR3 nucleotide sequence: TGTGCCAGCAGGGGGAGTTGGGGGGCAACAGATACGCAGTATTTT. Translating it yields CASRGSWGATDTQYF.

Worth noting for this clone: The identical CDR3 is also encoded by other nucleotide sequences in the sample. The chain carries TRBV30 and TRBJ2-7; no clear D. Germline CDR1 reads GTSNPN; CDR2 reads SVGIG (reference sequence). This CDR3 contains 11 residues. The V and J ends lost 3 bases and 2 bases respectively, with 5 bases between them. This CDR3 is CAWSSPYEQYF. The CDR3 DNA is TGTGCCTGGAGCTCCCCCTACGAGCAGTACTTC.

The chain links TRBV7-3 to TRBJ2-7; 9 nucleotides match TRBD1. J lost 5 bases, V lost 0 bases, and 8 bases had no gene match. Germline V gene data show CDR1 as SGHTA and CDR2 as FQGTGA. The CDR3 is made up of 16 amino acids. CDR3 DNA sequence: TGTGCCAGCAGCTTAACCTCGGGACAGGGTAAAGACGAGCAGTACTTC. Protein product: CASSLTSGQGKDEQYF.

This rearrangement joins TRBV19 to TRBJ2-7; 11 nucleotides agree with TRBD1. The CDR3 contains 15 residues. Germline V CDR1 and CDR2: LNHDA, SQIVND (reference sequence). After removal of 6 bases from V and 3 bases from J, the junction contained 7 bases not matched to a gene. CDR3 sequence: CASSGGQGGHYEQYF. The DNA for the CDR3 is TGTGCCAGTAGCGGGGGACAGGGGGGCCACTACGAGCAGTACTTC.

The table lists this clone with a count of one. V and J are TRBV10-3 and TRBJ2-5; D gene uncertain. V shed 4 bases and J shed 5 bases, with 11 bases lying between them. CDR3 length equals 13 residues. CDR1 is ENHRY and CDR2 is SYGVKD in the germline V gene. The CDR3 is CAISVGQAETQYF. CDR3 nucleotides: TGTGCCATCAGTGTCGGGCAGGCCGAGACCCAGTACTTC.

The CDR3 coding sequence is TGTGCCAGCAGCCGACAGGGCTCCTATAATTCACCCCTCCACTTT. Its translation: CASSRQGSYNSPLHF. V usage is TRBV5-5 and J usage is TRBJ1-6; 7 bases are shared with TRBD1. CDR3 size: 15 residues. The trim removed 4 bases at V and 0 bases at J, leaving 1 base unmatched. Germline CDR1 reads SGHKS; CDR2 reads YYEKEE (reference sequence).

V is TRBV3-1 (or the pseudogene TRBV3-2) and J is TRBJ1-1, with TRBD1 as a possible D gene (5 bases). There are 15 residues in the CDR3. From germline, CDR1 is LGHDT and CDR2 YNNKEL (reference sequence). Trimming removed 0 bases at V and 4 bases at J, with 12 bases between. DNA of the CDR3: TGTGCCAGCAGCCAAGAATTGGGACGGCTCACTGAAGCTTTCTTT. It codes for CASSQELGRLTEAFF.

The rearrangement uses TRBV30 and TRBJ1-2, with 12 bases that match TRBD1. The CDR3 is 14 amino acids. J lost 6 bases, V lost 1 base, and 3 bases had no gene match. The V gene's germline CDR1 is GTSNPN and CDR2 SVGIG (reference sequence). The CDR3, as DNA: TGTGCCTGGAGTGGGGGACAGGGGGCGGATGGCTACACCTTC. It specifies CAWSGGQGADGYTF.

The chain couples TRBV30 to TRBJ2-7; 7 nucleotides match TRBD2. Germline CDR1 is GTSNPN and CDR2 is SVGIG (reference sequence). The CDR3 runs to 14 residues. The junction had 7 bases not matched to a gene; V was cut back by 3 bases and J by 2 bases. In DNA, the CDR3 is TGTGCCTGGAGGGGCGGTCGGGAGGCCTACGAGCAGTACTTC. Protein product: CAWRGGREAYEQYF.

The CDR3 loop reads CASTPNTGELFF. The CDR3 DNA is TGTGCCAGCACCCCTAACACCGGGGAGCTGTTTTTT. This chain uses TRBV2 with TRBJ2-2; no firm D call. The CDR3 runs to 12 residues. CDR1 is SNHLY, CDR2 FYNNEI, per germline. Trimming shortened V by 7 bases and J by 2 bases, and 5 bases separated the two germline ends.

The V call is TRBV10-3, the J call TRBJ1-2, with D unclear. The V gene lost 8 bases and the J gene lost 8 bases, with 18 bases spanning the gap. Germline V gene data show CDR1 as ENHRY and CDR2 as SYGVKD. The CDR3 has 13 residues. In DNA form, the CDR3 reads TGTGCCATCGCCTTTGAACCTGTCAGAGGCTACACCTTC. It specifies CAIAFEPVRGYTF.

The chain uses TRBV27 and TRBJ2-5; 10 bases are a match to TRBD1. From germline, CDR1 is MNHEY and CDR2 SMNVEV (reference sequence). J gave up 1 base and V 5 bases, and 10 bases lay outside the gene matches. This CDR3 spans 17 amino acids. The CDR3 reads CASSTRQGAGSQETQYF. The CDR3 nucleotides read TGTGCCAGCAGTACCCGACAGGGGGCCGGAAGCCAAGAGACCCAGTACTTC.

This clone was observed a single time. This chain uses TRBV19 with TRBJ2-2, with TRBD1 identical over 9 bases. The CDR3 consists of 15 residues. Per germline, CDR1 LNHDA and CDR2 SQIVND (reference sequence). J gave up 6 bases and V 1 base, and 3 bases lay outside the gene matches. The DNA of the CDR3 is TGTGCCAGTAGTATAGTAGGGACAGGGCCCGGGGAGCTGTTTTTT. Translating gives CASSIVGTGPGELFF.

Only one count was recorded for this clone. The rearrangement links TRBV27 to TRBJ1-6; the match to TRBD1 covers 9 bases. Germline V gives CDR1 MNHEY, CDR2 SMNVEV (reference sequence). V gave up 6 bases and J gave up 10 bases; unmatched junction bases: 10. CDR3 length: 15 amino acids. DNA for the CDR3: TGTGCCAGCAGGGGAAGGGGACAGGGCGGCTCACCCCTCCACTTT. Encoded protein: CASRGRGQGGSPLHF.

The chain has TRBV24-1 and TRBJ2-2; 11 bases agree with TRBD1. CDR1 is KGHDR and CDR2 is SFDVKD in the germline V gene. This CDR3 comprises 16 residues. With 5 bases clipped from V and 3 bases from J, the junction kept 4 bases outside the gene matches. CDR3 in amino acids: CATSGPGQGDTGELFF. DNA for the CDR3: TGTGCCACCAGTGGCCCGGGACAGGGGGACACCGGGGAGCTGTTTTTT.

This chain joins TRBV11-1 and TRBJ1-6; D gene unclear. The ends were cut back, 6 bases at V and 9 bases at J, with 15 bases in the middle. CDR3 length: 14 amino acids. Germline values: CDR1 SGHAT, CDR2 FQDESV (reference sequence). CDR3: CASRPLAGFSPLHF. CDR3 bases: TGTGCCAGCAGACCTCTGGCGGGGTTTTCACCCCTCCACTTT.

The chain carries TRBV6-1 and TRBJ1-6; D is possibly TRBD1 (5 bases). CDR1 and CDR2 (germline): MNHNS, SASEGT. This CDR3 has 15 residues. The V end was cut by 2 bases, the J end by 9 bases, with 14 bases between. This CDR3 reads CASSEIRGVGSPLHF. DNA for the CDR3: TGTGCCAGCAGTGAAATTCGGGGCGTAGGTTCACCCCTCCACTTT.

The rearrangement uses TRBV12-5 and TRBJ1-1, with D maybe TRBD1 (5 bases). This CDR3 comprises 17 residues. Germline values: CDR1 LGHNT, CDR2 FRNRAP. V dropped 1 base and J dropped 0 bases, with 15 bases sitting between them. CDR3 region: CASGLAKKDRMNTEAFF. CDR3 nucleotide sequence: TGTGCTAGTGGTTTGGCGAAAAAAGACAGAATGAACACTGAAGCTTTCTTT.

V gene TRBV5-1 combines with J gene TRBJ2-3; D remains unclear. The V gene lost 0 bases and the J gene lost 3 bases, with 8 bases spanning the gap. Germline V lookup: CDR1 SGHRS, CDR2 YFSETQ. The CDR3 is 14 residues long. The CDR3 sequence is CASSLAAETDTQYF. The CDR3 bases are TGCGCCAGCAGCTTGGCCGCAGAAACAGATACGCAGTATTTT.

The rearrangement uses TRBV2 and TRBJ2-7; 8 bases map to TRBD1. CDR3 size: 13 residues. Germline V lookup: CDR1 SNHLY, CDR2 FYNNEI. V lost 7 bases and J lost 5; bases outside the gene matches: 7. CDR3 DNA: TGTGCCAGCAACCCGGACAGGGTGGACGAGCAGTACTTC. It yields the protein CASNPDRVDEQYF.

As DNA, the CDR3 is TGTGCCAGCAGACTTGCGGGGGGCTCCTACAATGAGCAGTTCTTC. Its protein product is CASRLAGGSYNEQFF. This chain links TRBV5-4 with TRBJ2-1, with 8 nucleotides matching TRBD2. CDR1 and CDR2 (germline): SGHNT, YYREEE (reference sequence). This CDR3 comprises 15 residues. V trimming: 5 bases; J trimming: 0 bases; junction bases outside the gene matches: 4. Full variable domain (outside the CDR3, taken from reference TRBV5-4 and TRBJ2-1): ETGVTQSPTHLIKTRGQQVTLRCSSQSGHNTVSWYQQALGQGPQFIFQYYREEENGRGNFPPRFSGLQFPNYSSELNVNALELDDSALYLCASRLAGGSYNEQFFGPGTRLTVL.